The next 29 T cell receptor beta chains were all read from a single sample in a study of T cells in Graves' hyperthyroidism and ophthalmopathy. Authors of the study amplified TCR beta CDR3 regions from RNA transcripts. An initial round of RT-PCR targeting the TCR CDR3 relied on the HTBI primer set. TCRdb itself ran the multiplex PCR reads through MiXCR, one entry per CDR3 protein. This repertoire shows around 340,000 distinct CDR3 sequences, 15% to 20% found once; its top ten account for 15%. Input material: blood. The receptors derive from a middle-aged woman with Graves' ophthalmopathy.

This clonotype appeared a few times. This CDR3 is CASSFGPEGETQYF. In DNA form, the CDR3 reads TGTGCCAGCAGTTTTGGGCCCGAGGGGGAGACCCAGTACTTC. The chain uses TRBV12-3 or TRBV12-4 and TRBJ2-5, with D possibly called TRBD1 or TRBD2 (5 bases each). The ends were cut back, 3 bases at V and 5 bases at J, with 13 bases in the middle. The CDR3 spans 14 residues.

This clonotype was detected ten times or more. The genes are TRBV27 and TRBJ2-1; 7 nucleotides align to TRBD2. The CDR3 is 16 residues long. Unmatched junction bases numbered 7, after V lost 5 bases and J lost 0 bases. Per the germline V gene, CDR1 is MNHEY and CDR2 is SMNVEV (reference sequence). CDR3: CASSPPGRSSYNEQFF. CDR3 bases: TGTGCCAGCAGTCCTCCCGGGAGGAGCTCCTACAATGAGCAGTTCTTC.

This clonotype was counted at least ten times. CDR3 amino acids: CASSPPSHSGNTIYF. The CDR3 nucleotides are TGTGCCAGCTCACCCCCCTCTCACTCTGGAAACACCATATATTTT. This chain joins TRBV18 and TRBJ1-3; no definite D call. V dropped 3 bases and J dropped 0 bases, with 9 bases sitting between them. From germline, CDR1 is KGHSH and CDR2 LQKENI. The CDR3 length is 15 residues.

This clonotype was counted ten times or more. V usage is TRBV13 and J usage is TRBJ2-7; 7 bases map to TRBD2. Germline V lookup: CDR1 PRHDT, CDR2 FYEKMQ (reference sequence). The CDR3 extends over 14 amino acids. V trimming: 4 bases; J trimming: 2 bases; junction bases outside the gene matches: 5. Written as DNA, the CDR3 is TGTGCCAGCAGCTCGGGACTACCTACCTACGAGCAGTACTTC. Its translation: CASSSGLPTYEQYF.

This sequence joins TRBV6-2 or TRBV6-3 and TRBJ1-3, with D hard to call. V was shortened by 9 bases and J by 4 bases, with 16 bases between the two germline ends. The CDR3 contains 14 residues. CDR1 and CDR2 (germline): MNHEY, SVGEGT. This CDR3 reads CASPHGPTGNTIYF. For the CDR3, the DNA is TGTGCCAGTCCCCATGGGCCTACAGGAAACACCATATATTTT.

This clonotype was counted many times. This rearrangement joins TRBV10-3 to TRBJ1-5; D gene uncertain. This CDR3 has 13 residues. Germline values: CDR1 ENHRY, CDR2 SYGVKD. The V gene lost 4 bases and the J gene lost 5 bases, with 9 bases spanning the gap. The CDR3 region has the DNA TGTGCCATCAGTGGCAGTACCGATCAGCCCCAGCATTTT. It is translated as CAISGSTDQPQHF.

This clonotype was recorded many times. The chain recombines TRBV5-1 with TRBJ2-7; TRBD1 agrees at 8 bases. This CDR3 is 14 amino acids long. The ends lost 2 bases at V and 5 bases at J; junction bases unmatched: 6. CDR1 is SGHRS and CDR2 is YFSETQ in the germline V gene. The CDR3 is CASSFRDRSHEQYF. The CDR3 DNA is TGCGCCAGCAGCTTCCGGGACAGGTCCCACGAGCAGTACTTC.

This clonotype was seen ten or more times. This sequence joins TRBV24-1 and TRBJ1-1; 10 bases agree with TRBD1. CDR1 KGHDR and CDR2 SFDVKD come from the germline V gene. The CDR3 runs to 13 residues. V lost 11 bases and J lost 4; bases outside the gene matches: 6. The CDR3 protein is CAIGQGGGTEAFF. As DNA, the CDR3 is TGTGCCATCGGACAGGGGGGGGGCACTGAAGCTTTCTTT.

This clonotype has at least ten counts. J is TRBJ2-5 and V is TRBV7-9; D is unclear. There are 15 residues in the CDR3. Trimming stripped 3 bases from V and 2 bases from J, with 13 bases between. Germline-derived CDR1 and CDR2 are SEHNR and FQNEAQ (reference sequence). The CDR3 here is CASSFRVGLQETQYF. The CDR3 DNA sequence: TGTGCCAGCAGCTTTCGTGTAGGTTTACAAGAGACCCAGTACTTC. Full variable domain (remainder filled in from reference TRBV7-9 and TRBJ2-5): DTGVSQNPRHKITKRGQNVTFRCDPISEHNRLYWYRQTLGQGPEFLTYFQNEAQLEKSRLLSDRFSAERPKGSFSTLEIQRTEQGDSAMYLCASSFRVGLQETQYFGPGTRLLVL.

This clonotype was detected many times. The V gene is TRBV11-2, the J gene TRBJ1-2; possible D gene TRBD1, 6 bases. CDR1 SGHAT and CDR2 FQNNGV come from the germline V gene. The CDR3 sequence is 17 residues long. Trimming pared 5 bases from V and 4 bases from J, leaving 23 bases between. The CDR3 loop is CASSTGGRGRKPYGYTF. The CDR3 region has the DNA TGTGCCAGCAGCACCGGGGGGCGGGGGAGGAAACCCTATGGCTACACCTTC.

This clonotype was seen at least ten times. The chain combines TRBV5-1 with TRBJ2-7; the D is unclear. This CDR3 is 11 amino acids long. The germline CDR1 and CDR2 sequences are SGHRS and YFSETQ. V was clipped by 3 bases and J by 5 bases, with 6 bases between them. This CDR3 is CASSSFDEQYF. Written as DNA, the CDR3 is TGCGCCAGCAGCTCGTTCGACGAGCAGTACTTC.

This clonotype was detected ten times or more. The chain combines TRBV13 with TRBJ2-5; D is undetermined. Per the germline V gene, CDR1 is PRHDT and CDR2 is FYEKMQ (reference sequence). The V end lost 0 bases, the J end lost 2 bases, and 4 bases lay between the germline ends. The CDR3 length is 13 residues. In DNA, the CDR3 is TGTGCCAGCAGCTTAGGGGCGCAAGAGACCCAGTACTTC. Translating it yields CASSLGAQETQYF.

This clonotype was observed many times. This rearrangement joins TRBV5-6 to TRBJ2-7; weak D call: TRBD1 (7 bases). Trimming took off 4 bases at V and 4 bases at J, with 18 bases between the two ends. The germline gives CDR1 SGHDT, CDR2 YYEEEE. The CDR3 sequence is 15 residues long. The CDR3 DNA reads TGTGCCAGCAGCGAGTACAGGGGAGGCGGTTACGAGCAGTACTTC. This encodes CASSEYRGGGYEQYF.

V is TRBV28 and J is TRBJ2-3; 10 bases align to TRBD2. The CDR3 is 17 amino acids. With 4 bases clipped from V and 6 bases from J, the junction kept 13 bases outside the gene matches. The germline V gene encodes CDR1 MDHEN and CDR2 SYDVKM. The CDR3 sequence is CASSSPTLAGSGDTQYF. For the CDR3, the DNA is TGTGCCAGCAGTTCCCCAACACTAGCGGGGTCCGGCGATACGCAGTATTTT. Using reference TRBV28 and TRBJ2-3 for the parts outside the CDR3, the full variable domain is DVKVTQSSRYLVKRTGEKVFLECVQDMDHENMFWYRQDPGLGLRLIYFSYDVKMKEKGDIPEGYSVSREKKERFSLILESASTNQTSMYLCASSSPTLAGSGDTQYFGPGTRLTVL.

This clonotype has at least ten counts. The chain uses TRBV12-3 or TRBV12-4 and TRBJ2-7; weak D call: TRBD2 (6 bases). The CDR3 has 12 residues. Trimming took off 3 bases at V and 7 bases at J, with 10 bases between the two ends. The CDR3 DNA follows: TGTGCCAGCAGTTTCGGGGGAGTGGAGCAGTACTTC. Translating gives CASSFGGVEQYF.

This clonotype appeared many times. In DNA, the CDR3 is TGTGCCAGTAAGGCGGGACAGGGGGCGCCCGGGGAGCTGTTTTTT. Amino acids: CASKAGQGAPGELFF. The V and J genes are TRBV19 and TRBJ2-2, with 12 bases aligning to TRBD1. Trimming cost V 7 bases and J 6 bases; bases outside gene matches: 6. Germline V CDR1 and CDR2: LNHDA, SQIVND (reference sequence). CDR3 size: 15 residues.

This clonotype was counted many times. The V call is TRBV28, the J call TRBJ1-1; no firm D call. This CDR3 spans 14 amino acids. Looked up from germline, CDR1 is MDHEN and CDR2 is SYDVKM. V lost 5 bases, J lost 2 bases, and 12 bases lay in between. In nucleotides, the CDR3 is TGTGCCAGCAGTGCTCCGGCCGAAAACACTGAAGCTTTCTTT. As protein: CASSAPAENTEAFF.

This clonotype was counted ten times or more. J is TRBJ1-1 and V is TRBV29-1; D is undetermined. Trimming took 4 bases from V and 2 from J, leaving 5 bases between them. The germline CDR1 and CDR2 sequences are SQVTM and ANQGSEA. This CDR3 comprises 11 residues. CDR3 loop: CSVALNTEAFF. CDR3 coding DNA: TGCAGCGTTGCACTAAACACTGAAGCTTTCTTT.

This clonotype came up many times. This sequence joins TRBV11-2 and TRBJ1-2; a weak D match, TRBD1 (5 bases). The CDR3 is made up of 15 amino acids. CDR1 and CDR2 from the germline V gene are SGHAT and FQNNGV. The V gene lost 1 base and the J gene lost 7 bases, with 16 bases spanning the gap. Here the CDR3 reads CASSLADSLPGGYTF. In DNA, the CDR3 is TGTGCCAGCAGCTTAGCCGACAGTTTGCCTGGTGGCTACACCTTC.

This clonotype was counted ten times or more. V and J are TRBV2 and TRBJ2-7, with D tentatively TRBD2 (5 bases). Germline V gene lookup returns CDR1 SNHLY and CDR2 FYNNEI. The V and J ends lost 4 bases and 1 base respectively, with 14 bases between them. The CDR3 is made up of 15 amino acids. The CDR3 DNA reads as TGTGCCAGCAGTGGAACTAGAGAGTGTTCCTACGAGCAGTACTTC. Its translation: CASSGTRECSYEQYF.

This clonotype was counted many times. This chain links TRBV7-2 with TRBJ1-5; D unclear. V was shortened by 1 base and J by 4 bases, with 5 bases between the two germline ends. Germline CDR1 and CDR2: SGHTA and FQGNSA. The length of the CDR3 is 13 residues. The CDR3 DNA sequence: TGTGCCAGCAGCTTAGTACGGAATCAGCCCCAGCATTTT. Its protein product is CASSLVRNQPQHF.

The table lists this clonotype with many counts. The gene calls are TRBV24-1 and TRBJ2-7, with D perhaps matching TRBD1 (5 bases). With 9 bases removed from V and 5 bases from J, the gap between germline ends came to 10 bases. The CDR3 contains 11 residues. CDR1 is KGHDR and CDR2 is SFDVKD in the germline V gene. CDR3 in amino acids: CATGAQDEQYF. The DNA of the CDR3 is TGTGCCACCGGGGCACAGGACGAGCAGTACTTC.

At least ten counts were recorded for this clonotype. This CDR3 reads CASSEDGAPLREQYF. CDR3 in DNA: TGTGCCAGCAGCGAGGATGGGGCACCCCTGCGGGAGCAGTACTTC. This chain uses TRBV9 with TRBJ2-7; D might be TRBD1 (5 bases). CDR1 is SGDLS, CDR2 YYNGEE, per germline. The length of the CDR3 is 15 residues. V shed 3 bases and J shed 7 bases, with 20 bases lying between them.

This clonotype was observed at least ten times. V gene TRBV7-8 combines with J gene TRBJ2-5; 7 positions agree with TRBD1. Per germline, CDR1 SGHVS and CDR2 FQNEAQ. Trimming at V came to 5 bases and at J to 5 bases, leaving 8 bases not matched to a gene. The CDR3 extends over 14 amino acids. CDR3 DNA sequence: TGTGCCAGCAGCGTTCCGGGACAGTGGGAGACCCAGTACTTC. It is translated as CASSVPGQWETQYF.

This clonotype was observed a few times. This rearrangement joins TRBV28 to TRBJ2-7; 12 nucleotides line up with TRBD1. The germline V gene has CDR1 MDHEN and CDR2 SYDVKM. The length of the CDR3 is 14 residues. V shed 4 bases, J shed 7 bases, and the junction held 5 bases outside the gene matches. CDR3 sequence (DNA): TGTGCCAGCAGTTGGGGACAGGGGGCGCGGGAGCAGTACTTC. Its protein is CASSWGQGAREQYF. Drawing the rest from reference TRBV28 and TRBJ2-7, the complete variable domain is DVKVTQSSRYLVKRTGEKVFLECVQDMDHENMFWYRQDPGLGLRLIYFSYDVKMKEKGDIPEGYSVSREKKERFSLILESASTNQTSMYLCASSWGQGAREQYFGPGTRLTVT.

This clonotype has ten or more counts. This chain links TRBV27 with TRBJ1-2; a weak D match, TRBD1 (6 bases). This CDR3 has 12 residues. Germline V gene data show CDR1 as MNHEY and CDR2 as SMNVEV (reference sequence). V was cut by 6 bases and J by 7 bases, with 12 bases left in between. CDR3 sequence: CASRYGGGGYTF. The CDR3 nucleotides read TGTGCCAGCAGATACGGGGGCGGTGGCTACACCTTC.

This clonotype was observed many times. The V call is TRBV6-2 or TRBV6-3, the J call TRBJ2-7; possible D gene TRBD1, 5 bases. Per the germline V gene, CDR1 is MNHEY and CDR2 is SVGEGT. The CDR3 consists of 16 residues. V was cut by 3 bases and J by 2 bases, with 17 bases left in between. In DNA form, the CDR3 reads TGTGCCAGCAGTTATGTTATGGGGCAGGACCCCTACGAGCAGTACTTC. Amino acids: CASSYVMGQDPYEQYF.

This clonotype has ten or more counts. The chain joins TRBV12-3 or TRBV12-4 to TRBJ2-7; D is perhaps TRBD1 or TRBD2 (5 bases each). This CDR3 comprises 14 residues. Trimming stripped 8 bases from V and 3 bases from J, with 17 bases between. The CDR3 coding sequence is TGTGCCAGCCGGTTTATAGGTGGGGGCTACGAGCAGTACTTC. Amino acid sequence: CASRFIGGGYEQYF.

Many counts were recorded for this clonotype. J is TRBJ2-7 and V is TRBV10-3; TRBD2 aligns across 10 bases. Per the germline V gene, CDR1 is ENHRY and CDR2 is SYGVKD. The CDR3 runs to 14 residues. V was clipped by 4 bases and J by 2 bases; unmatched bases: 2. CDR3 bases: TGTGCCATCAGTGGCCTAGCGGGAGCCTACGAGCAGTACTTC. Amino acid sequence: CAISGLAGAYEQYF.